This entry describes one T cell receptor beta chain. This entry comes from a study of blood T cell repertoires in COVID-19. Study at large: The United States, Italy and Spain provided the acute and convalescent COVID-19 samples. T cells, B-cell-depleted T cells, or PBMCs provided the cDNA or gDNA that served as material.

Original processing notes: The authors estimated nucleated cell counts from reference gene primer amplification. Here immunoSEQ multiplex PCR was the method, and the copy in TCRdb shows in-frame clones only, minus some. V, J and clone size are taken as reported in that table, and D and trimming were inferred from the DNA itself. The table lists 70,000 to 90,000 clones, roughly 87% of them singletons, with roughly 29% in the top ten. Per the germline V gene, CDR1 is SGHRS and CDR2 is YFSETQ. Trimming removed 5 bases from V and 1 base from J, with 9 bases in between. The length of the CDR3 is 13 residues.

The chain joins TRBV5-1 to TRBJ1-1; tentatively, D is TRBD1 (5 bases). The TCR originated in a man aged 50-60 years with acute or convalescent COVID-19. The sample consisted of peripheral blood. Here the CDR3 DNA reads TGCGCCAGCAGACCAACAGGGAACACTGAAGCTTTCTTT. It encodes CASRPTGNTEAFF.